This TCR beta chain comes out of a study of cytomegalovirus exposure and HLA in healthy donors. PCR primers comprised 60 Vbeta and 13 Jbeta primers. Sequencing used immunoSEQ multiplex PCR; TCRdb keeps in-frame clones, though not all of them. The sample includes some 200,000 clones, over 70% of them seen just once. J was trimmed by 3 bases and V by 3 bases; bases with no gene match: 14. This CDR3 comprises 18 residues. CDR1 and CDR2 (germline): SGDLS, YYNGEE. Sample: PBMCs. The rearrangement uses TRBV9 and TRBJ2-1; TRBD2 aligns across 8 bases. This TCR came from a young woman in good health and CMV-seronegative. The DNA for the CDR3 is TGTGCCAGCAGCGCTAGGGACTGGGCTAGCGGGCACTACAATGAGCAGTTCTTC. This gives the protein CASSARDWASGHYNEQFF.